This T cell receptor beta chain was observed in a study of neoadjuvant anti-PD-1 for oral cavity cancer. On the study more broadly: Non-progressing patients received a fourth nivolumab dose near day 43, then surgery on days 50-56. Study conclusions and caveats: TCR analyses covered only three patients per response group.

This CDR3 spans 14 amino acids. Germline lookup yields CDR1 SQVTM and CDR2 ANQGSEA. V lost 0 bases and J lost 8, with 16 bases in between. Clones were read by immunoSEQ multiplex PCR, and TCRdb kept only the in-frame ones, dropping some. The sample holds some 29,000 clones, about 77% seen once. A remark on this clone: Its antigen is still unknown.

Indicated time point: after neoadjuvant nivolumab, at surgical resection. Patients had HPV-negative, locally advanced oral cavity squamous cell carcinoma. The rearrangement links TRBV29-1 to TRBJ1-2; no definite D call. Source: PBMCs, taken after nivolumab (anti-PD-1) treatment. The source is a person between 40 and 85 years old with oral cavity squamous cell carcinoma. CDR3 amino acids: CSVEDLLAGSGYTF. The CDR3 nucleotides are TGCAGCGTTGAAGATCTGCTGGCGGGGTCGGGCTACACCTTC.